One and the same sample provided the 18 T cell receptor beta chains below, sequenced in a study of cytomegalovirus exposure and HLA in healthy donors. The PCR contained 60 Vbeta and 13 Jbeta primers. TCRdb's copy holds only in-frame clones and misses some; the assay was immunoSEQ multiplex PCR. The sample comprises 110,000 to 150,000 clones, nearly 85% of which are singletons, and approximately 3.6% rests with the top ten. Sequencing was performed on PBMCs. These receptors originate from a male donor in good health and CMV-seronegative.

The CDR3 is CASSLGGSGRTDTQYF. DNA of the CDR3: TGTGCCAGCAGCTTGGGAGGTAGCGGGAGAACAGATACGCAGTATTTT. This chain links TRBV5-5 with TRBJ2-3; TRBD2 matches at 9 bases. Per germline, CDR1 SGHKS and CDR2 YYEKEE (reference sequence). V trimming: 0 bases; J trimming: 3 bases; junction bases outside the gene matches: 5. This CDR3 region has 16 residues.

This clone was counted once. The rearrangement links TRBV30 to TRBJ2-7; 7 nucleotides align to TRBD1. Germline V gene lookup returns CDR1 GTSNPN and CDR2 SVGIG (reference sequence). Trimming took 2 bases from V and 7 from J; bases not matched to a gene: 8. The CDR3 sequence is 13 residues long. CDR3 amino acids: CAWSYTGAAEQYF. The CDR3 region has the DNA TGTGCCTGGAGTTACACAGGGGCAGCTGAGCAGTACTTC.

The chain employs TRBV28 and TRBJ2-1, with no clear D. V lost 4 bases and J lost 10, with 14 bases in between. Looked up from germline, CDR1 is MDHEN and CDR2 is SYDVKM. The CDR3 loop spans 13 amino acids. The CDR3 nucleotides are TGTGCCAGCAGTTCCTCAGATGTCCCGGAGCAGTTCTTC. As protein: CASSSSDVPEQFF.

This chain connects TRBV9 to TRBJ2-6; D is possibly TRBD1 (6 bases). In germline, CDR1 is SGDLS, CDR2 YYNGEE. Trimming pared 3 bases from V and 0 bases from J, leaving 19 bases between. The CDR3 has 19 residues. Here the CDR3 reads CASSALVRGAFSGANVLTF. The CDR3 DNA reads as TGTGCCAGCAGCGCCCTAGTCAGGGGCGCCTTCTCTGGGGCCAACGTCCTGACTTTC.

This clone has only one observation. The chain joins TRBV27 to TRBJ2-7, with 8 bases matching TRBD1. This CDR3 has 13 residues. The germline V gene has CDR1 MNHEY and CDR2 SMNVEV (reference sequence). Unmatched junction bases numbered 3, after V lost 8 bases and J lost 0 bases. CDR3 sequence (DNA): TGTGCCAGCGGGGACAGGAGCTCCTACGAGCAGTACTTC. Protein product: CASGDRSSYEQYF.

The chain joins TRBV19 to TRBJ1-2, with a weak D call TRBD1 (6 bases). This CDR3 has 13 residues. The V and J ends lost 4 bases and 8 bases respectively, with 14 bases between them. Germline values: CDR1 LNHDA, CDR2 SQIVND (reference sequence). The DNA for the CDR3 is TGTGCCAGTAGTACAAGGGCAGGGGAGGGCTACACCTTC. Translated, it gives CASSTRAGEGYTF.

The V call is TRBV7-6, the J call TRBJ1-2, with 10 positions matching TRBD1. Per germline, CDR1 SGHVS and CDR2 FNYEAQ. Losses at the gene ends were 1 base for V and 7 bases for J; bases not matched to a gene: 6. This CDR3 has 15 amino acids. The CDR3 sequence: CASSLDPGQGSGYTF. The CDR3 DNA reads TGTGCCAGCAGCTTAGATCCGGGACAGGGGTCTGGCTACACCTTC.

This clone was seen once. CDR3 DNA: TGTGCTGTACCTAACGGACAGGGGGAACAAGAGACCCAGTACTTC. Protein sequence: CAVPNGQGEQETQYF. J is TRBJ2-5 and V is TRBV7-7; 10 bases line up with TRBD1. Germline loops: CDR1 SSHAT, CDR2 FNYEAQ (reference sequence). CDR3 size: 15 residues.

This clone was counted a few times. The chain employs TRBV5-4 and TRBJ2-3, with 9 bases that match TRBD1. This CDR3 is built from 16 residues. Trimming removed 4 bases from V and 5 bases from J; junction bases left unmatched: 11. CDR1 and CDR2 from the germline V gene are SGHNT and YYREEE (reference sequence). The CDR3 DNA follows: TGTGCCAGCAGCCGTGACAGGGGGGTCTTGGGAGATACGCAGTATTTT. Its translation is CASSRDRGVLGDTQYF.

This sequence joins TRBV7-9 and TRBJ2-5; maybe TRBD2 (5 bases). This CDR3 has 15 residues. CDR1 and CDR2 from the germline V gene are SEHNR and FQNEAQ (reference sequence). Trimming left V 5 bases short and J 4 bases short, with 17 bases between. DNA of the CDR3: TGTGCCAGCAGCCCGCCCAGGCAGGCGGGAGAGACCCAGTACTTC. As protein: CASSPPRQAGETQYF.

This clone was seen a single time. The V and J genes are TRBV18 and TRBJ2-7; 9 positions agree with TRBD1. V shed 6 bases, J shed 4 bases, and the junction held 4 bases outside the gene matches. CDR1 and CDR2 (germline): KGHSH, LQKENI. CDR3 size: 13 residues. The DNA for the CDR3 is TGTGCCAGCTCCGGACAGGGGAGGTACGAGCAGTACTTC. Amino acids: CASSGQGRYEQYF.

This clone was counted a single time. The gene calls are TRBV5-8 and TRBJ2-2; D call uncertain. CDR3 length equals 14 residues. The ends were cut back, 0 bases at V and 3 bases at J, with 6 bases in the middle. The V gene's germline CDR1 is SGHTS and CDR2 YDEGEE. Written as DNA, the CDR3 is TGTGCCAGCAGCTTGGCTAAATACACCGGGGAGCTGTTTTTT. Translated: CASSLAKYTGELFF.

This clone was recorded only once. The rearrangement links TRBV15 to TRBJ1-2; D is ambiguous. CDR3 size: 13 residues. V was trimmed by 1 base and J by 2 bases, leaving 5 bases between them. CDR1 and CDR2 from the germline V gene are LNHNV and YYDKDF (reference sequence). The CDR3 loop is CATSRAQNYGYTF. CDR3 bases: TGTGCCACCAGCAGAGCACAAAACTATGGCTACACCTTC.

For the CDR3, the DNA is TGCAGCGTTGAAGGGACAGGGGGTTCCGAGCAGTACTTC. Translating it yields CSVEGTGGSEQYF. The V call is TRBV29-1, the J call TRBJ2-5, with 10 nucleotides matching TRBD1. The J call may be in error: the DNA end matches TRBJ2-7 better. The CDR3 has 13 residues. CDR1 and CDR2 (germline): SQVTM, ANQGSEA.

Here the CDR3 reads CASSVEAARGKLFF. The DNA for the CDR3 is TGTGCCAGCAGCGTAGAGGCTGCAAGAGGAAAACTGTTTTTT. V usage is TRBV9 and J usage is TRBJ1-4; D gene ambiguous. The germline CDR1 and CDR2 sequences are SGDLS and YYNGEE. The CDR3 spans 14 residues. V lost 0 bases and J 10 bases, leaving 13 bases between the germline ends.

The rearrangement uses TRBV28 and TRBJ2-5; 7 bases are a match to TRBD1. V was clipped by 8 bases and J by 5 bases; unmatched bases: 5. The CDR3 runs to 12 residues. The germline gives CDR1 MDHEN, CDR2 SYDVKM. CDR3 in DNA: TGTGCCAGCTTCAGGGGGATGGAGACCCAGTACTTC. This gives the protein CASFRGMETQYF.

The CDR3 nucleotides are TGCGCCAGCAGCCAAGACCCTACAGGGAGCACCTACGAGCAGTACTTC. Translating gives CASSQDPTGSTYEQYF. J is TRBJ2-7 and V is TRBV4-3, with D possibly being TRBD1 (6 bases). The length of the CDR3 is 16 residues. Trimming cost V 0 bases and J 2 bases, with 14 bases left between them. The germline V gene has CDR1 LGHNA and CDR2 YSLEER.

This clone has only a few counts. The V and J genes are TRBV29-1 and TRBJ2-3, with TRBD1 identical over 7 bases. The V gene's germline CDR1 is SQVTM and CDR2 ANQGSEA. This CDR3 contains 14 residues. J was trimmed by 3 bases and V by 6 bases; bases with no gene match: 9. CDR3 in amino acids: CSVEPGGWTDTQYF. The CDR3 DNA follows: TGCAGCGTGGAACCAGGGGGATGGACAGATACGCAGTATTTT.